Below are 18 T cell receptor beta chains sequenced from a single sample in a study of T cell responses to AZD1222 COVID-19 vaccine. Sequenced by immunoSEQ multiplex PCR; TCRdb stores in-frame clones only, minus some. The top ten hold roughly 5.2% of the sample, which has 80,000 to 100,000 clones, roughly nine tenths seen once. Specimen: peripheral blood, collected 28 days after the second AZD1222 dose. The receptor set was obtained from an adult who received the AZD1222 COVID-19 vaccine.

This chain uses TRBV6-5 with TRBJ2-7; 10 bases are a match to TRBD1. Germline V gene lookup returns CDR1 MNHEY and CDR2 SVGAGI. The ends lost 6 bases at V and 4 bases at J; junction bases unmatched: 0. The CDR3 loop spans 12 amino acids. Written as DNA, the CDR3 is TGTGCCAGCAGGGGACAGGGGTACGAGCAGTACTTC. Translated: CASRGQGYEQYF.

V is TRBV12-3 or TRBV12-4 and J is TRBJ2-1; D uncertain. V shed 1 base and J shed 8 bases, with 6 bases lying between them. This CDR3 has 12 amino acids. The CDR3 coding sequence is TGTGCCAGCAGTTTAGAGGGTTATGAGCAGTTCTTC. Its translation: CASSLEGYEQFF.

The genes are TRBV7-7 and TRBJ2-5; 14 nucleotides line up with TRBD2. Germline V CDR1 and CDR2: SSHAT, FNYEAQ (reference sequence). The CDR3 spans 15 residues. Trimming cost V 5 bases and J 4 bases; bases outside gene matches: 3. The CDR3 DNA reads TGTGCCAGCAGCGCCGGACTAGCGGGGGGAGAGACCCAGTACTTC. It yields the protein CASSAGLAGGETQYF.

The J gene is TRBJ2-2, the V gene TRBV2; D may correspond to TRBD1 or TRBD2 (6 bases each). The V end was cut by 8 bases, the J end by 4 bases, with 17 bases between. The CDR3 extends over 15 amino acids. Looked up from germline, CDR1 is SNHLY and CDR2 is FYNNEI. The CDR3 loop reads CASSWGARGTGELFF. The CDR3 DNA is TGTGCCAGCTCTTGGGGGGCGAGGGGCACCGGGGAGCTGTTTTTT. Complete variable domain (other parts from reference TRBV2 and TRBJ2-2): EPEVTQTPSHQVTQMGQEVILRCVPISNHLYFYWYRQILGQKVEFLVSFYNNEISEKSEIFDDQFSVERPDGSNFTLKIRSTKLEDSAMYFCASSWGARGTGELFFGEGSRLTVL.

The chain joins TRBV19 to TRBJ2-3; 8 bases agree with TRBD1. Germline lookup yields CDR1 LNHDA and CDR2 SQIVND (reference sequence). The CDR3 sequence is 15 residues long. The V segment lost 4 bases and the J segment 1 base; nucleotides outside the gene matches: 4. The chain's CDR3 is CASSRTGIGTDTQYF. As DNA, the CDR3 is TGTGCCAGTAGTAGGACAGGGATAGGCACAGATACGCAGTATTTT.

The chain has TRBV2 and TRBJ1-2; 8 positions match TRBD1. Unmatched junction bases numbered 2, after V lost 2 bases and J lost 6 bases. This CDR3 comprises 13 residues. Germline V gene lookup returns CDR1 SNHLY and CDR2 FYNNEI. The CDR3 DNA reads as TGTGCCAGCAGTGAACAGGGGGCGAATGGCTACACCTTC. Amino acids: CASSEQGANGYTF.

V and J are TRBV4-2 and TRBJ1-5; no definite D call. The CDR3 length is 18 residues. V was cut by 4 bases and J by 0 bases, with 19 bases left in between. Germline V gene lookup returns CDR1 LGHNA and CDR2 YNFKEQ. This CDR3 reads CASSPGSFFFGSNQPQHF. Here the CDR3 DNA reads TGTGCCAGCAGCCCTGGGAGCTTCTTCTTTGGTAGCAATCAGCCCCAGCATTTT.

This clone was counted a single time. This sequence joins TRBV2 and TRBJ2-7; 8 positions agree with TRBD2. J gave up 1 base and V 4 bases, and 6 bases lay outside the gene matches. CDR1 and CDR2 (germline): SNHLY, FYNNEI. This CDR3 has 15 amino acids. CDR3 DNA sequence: TGTGCCAGCAGTGTAGAGCGGGGGCCTTCCTACGAGCAGTACTTC. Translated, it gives CASSVERGPSYEQYF.

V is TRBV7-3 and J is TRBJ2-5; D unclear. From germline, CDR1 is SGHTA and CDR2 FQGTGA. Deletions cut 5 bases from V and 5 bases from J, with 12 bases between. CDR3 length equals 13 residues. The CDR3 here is CASSPEPQETQYF. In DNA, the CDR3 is TGTGCCAGCAGCCCTGAACCCCAGGAGACCCAGTACTTC.

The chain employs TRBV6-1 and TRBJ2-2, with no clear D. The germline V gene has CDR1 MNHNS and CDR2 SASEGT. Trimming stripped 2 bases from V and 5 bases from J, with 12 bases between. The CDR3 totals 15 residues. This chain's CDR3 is CASSERSPGTGELFF. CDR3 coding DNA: TGTGCCAGCAGTGAACGGAGCCCTGGGACCGGGGAGCTGTTTTTT.

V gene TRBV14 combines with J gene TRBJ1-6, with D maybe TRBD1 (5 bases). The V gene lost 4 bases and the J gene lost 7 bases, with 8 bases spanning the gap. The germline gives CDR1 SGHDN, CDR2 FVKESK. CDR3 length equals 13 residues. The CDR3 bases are TGTGCCAGCAGCCCGTACAGGAATTCACCCCTCCACTTT. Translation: CASSPYRNSPLHF.

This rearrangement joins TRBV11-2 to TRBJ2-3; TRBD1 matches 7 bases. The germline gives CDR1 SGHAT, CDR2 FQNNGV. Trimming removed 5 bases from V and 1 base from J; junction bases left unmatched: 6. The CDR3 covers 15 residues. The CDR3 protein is CASSLGTAGTDTQYF. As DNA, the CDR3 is TGTGCCAGCAGCCTGGGGACAGCCGGCACAGATACGCAGTATTTT. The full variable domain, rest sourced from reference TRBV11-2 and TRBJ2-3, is EAGVAQSPRYKIIEKRQSVAFWCNPISGHATLYWYQQILGQGPKLLIQFQNNGVVDDSQLPKDRFSAERLKGVDSTLKIQPAKLEDSAVYLCASSLGTAGTDTQYFGPGTRLTVL.

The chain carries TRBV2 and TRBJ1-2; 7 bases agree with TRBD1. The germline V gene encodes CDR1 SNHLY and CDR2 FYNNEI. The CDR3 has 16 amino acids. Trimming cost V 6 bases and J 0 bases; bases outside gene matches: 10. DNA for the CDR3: TGTGCCAGCAGGATACCAGGGGGGGGAGCTAACTATGGCTACACCTTC. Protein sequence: CASRIPGGGANYGYTF.

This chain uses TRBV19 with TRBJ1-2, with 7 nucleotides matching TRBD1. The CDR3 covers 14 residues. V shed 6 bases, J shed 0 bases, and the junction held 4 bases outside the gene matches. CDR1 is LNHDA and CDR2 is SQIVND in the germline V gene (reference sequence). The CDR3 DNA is TGTGCCAGTAGGAAGGGGGCAGCTAACTATGGCTACACCTTC. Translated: CASRKGAANYGYTF.

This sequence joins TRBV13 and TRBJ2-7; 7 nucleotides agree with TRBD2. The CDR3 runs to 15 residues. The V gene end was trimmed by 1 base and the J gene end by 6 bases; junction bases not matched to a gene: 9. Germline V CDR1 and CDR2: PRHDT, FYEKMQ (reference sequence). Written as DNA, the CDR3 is TGTGCCAGCAGCTTAGATATTGGCGGGGGTGGCGAGCAGTACTTC. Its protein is CASSLDIGGGGEQYF.

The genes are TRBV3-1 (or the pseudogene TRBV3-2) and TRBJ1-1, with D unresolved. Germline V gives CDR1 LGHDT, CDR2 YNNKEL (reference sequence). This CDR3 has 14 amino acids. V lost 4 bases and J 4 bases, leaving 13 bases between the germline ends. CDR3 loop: CASSLNGGITEAFF. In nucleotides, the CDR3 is TGTGCCAGCAGCCTTAACGGAGGAATCACTGAAGCTTTCTTT.

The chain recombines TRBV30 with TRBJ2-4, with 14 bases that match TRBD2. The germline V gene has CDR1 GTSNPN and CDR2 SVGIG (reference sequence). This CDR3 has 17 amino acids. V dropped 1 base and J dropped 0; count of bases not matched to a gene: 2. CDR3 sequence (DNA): TGTGCCTGGAGTGAAGGACTAGCGGGGGGAGCCAAAAACATTCAGTACTTC. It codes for CAWSEGLAGGAKNIQYF.

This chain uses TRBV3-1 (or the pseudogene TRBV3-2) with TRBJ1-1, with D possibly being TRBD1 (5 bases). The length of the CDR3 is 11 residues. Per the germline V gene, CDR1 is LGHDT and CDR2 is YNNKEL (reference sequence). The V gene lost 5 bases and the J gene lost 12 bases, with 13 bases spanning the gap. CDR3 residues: CASSKGRETFF. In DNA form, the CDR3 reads TGTGCCAGCAGCAAGGGACGGGAGACTTTCTTT.